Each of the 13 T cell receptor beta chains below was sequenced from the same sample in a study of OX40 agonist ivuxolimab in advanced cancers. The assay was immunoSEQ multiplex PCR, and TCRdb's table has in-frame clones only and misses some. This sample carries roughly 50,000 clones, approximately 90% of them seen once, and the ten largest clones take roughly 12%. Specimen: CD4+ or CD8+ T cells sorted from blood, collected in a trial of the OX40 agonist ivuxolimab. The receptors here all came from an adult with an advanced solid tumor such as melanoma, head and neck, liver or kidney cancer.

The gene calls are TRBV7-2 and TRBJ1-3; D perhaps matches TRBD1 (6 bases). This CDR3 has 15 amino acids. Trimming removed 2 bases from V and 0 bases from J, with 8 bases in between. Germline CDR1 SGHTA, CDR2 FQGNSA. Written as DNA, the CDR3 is TGTGCCAGCAGCTTATGGGGGGCCTCTGGAAACACCATATATTTT. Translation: CASSLWGASGNTIYF.

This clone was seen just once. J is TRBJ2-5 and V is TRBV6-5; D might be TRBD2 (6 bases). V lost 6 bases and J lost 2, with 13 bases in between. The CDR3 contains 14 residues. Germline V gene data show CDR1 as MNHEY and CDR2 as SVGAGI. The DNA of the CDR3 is TGTGCCAGCAGCCCCCTAGCGTTACAAGAGACCCAGTACTTC. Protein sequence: CASSPLALQETQYF.

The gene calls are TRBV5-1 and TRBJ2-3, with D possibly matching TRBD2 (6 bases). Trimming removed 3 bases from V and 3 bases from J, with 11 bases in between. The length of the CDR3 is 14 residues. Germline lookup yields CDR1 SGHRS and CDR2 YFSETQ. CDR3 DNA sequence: TGCGCCAGCAGCTCAAATAGCGGAACAGATACGCAGTATTTT. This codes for CASSSNSGTDTQYF.

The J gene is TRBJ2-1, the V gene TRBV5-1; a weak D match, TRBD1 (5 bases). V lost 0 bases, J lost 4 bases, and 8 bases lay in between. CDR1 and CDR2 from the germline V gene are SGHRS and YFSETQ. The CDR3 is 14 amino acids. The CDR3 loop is CASSLGQSYNEQFF. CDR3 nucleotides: TGCGCCAGCAGCTTGGGACAGTCTTACAATGAGCAGTTCTTC.

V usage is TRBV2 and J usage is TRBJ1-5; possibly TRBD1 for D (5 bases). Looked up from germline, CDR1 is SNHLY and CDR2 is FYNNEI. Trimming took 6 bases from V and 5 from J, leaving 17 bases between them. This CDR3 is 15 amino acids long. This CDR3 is CASSPGTGRDQPQHF. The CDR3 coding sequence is TGTGCCAGCAGCCCCGGGACGGGGCGAGATCAGCCCCAGCATTTT. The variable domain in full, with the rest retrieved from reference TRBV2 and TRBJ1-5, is EPEVTQTPSHQVTQMGQEVILRCVPISNHLYFYWYRQILGQKVEFLVSFYNNEISEKSEIFDDQFSVERPDGSNFTLKIRSTKLEDSAMYFCASSPGTGRDQPQHFGDGTRLSIL.

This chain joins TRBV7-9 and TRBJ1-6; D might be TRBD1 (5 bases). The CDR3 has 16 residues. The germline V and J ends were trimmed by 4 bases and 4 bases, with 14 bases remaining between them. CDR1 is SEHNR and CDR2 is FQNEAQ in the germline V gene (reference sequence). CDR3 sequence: CASSSRGGSYNSPLHF. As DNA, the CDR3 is TGTGCCAGCAGCTCCCGGGGGGGGTCTTATAATTCACCCCTCCACTTT.

DNA of the CDR3: TGCGCCAGCAGCTCCGGACTTAGGAACACTGAAGCTTTCTTT. Amino acids: CASSSGLRNTEAFF. The rearrangement links TRBV5-1 to TRBJ1-1, with D uncertain. The V and J ends lost 3 bases and 1 base respectively, with 10 bases between them. Germline V gene sequence: CDR1 SGHRS, CDR2 YFSETQ. This CDR3 is 14 amino acids long.

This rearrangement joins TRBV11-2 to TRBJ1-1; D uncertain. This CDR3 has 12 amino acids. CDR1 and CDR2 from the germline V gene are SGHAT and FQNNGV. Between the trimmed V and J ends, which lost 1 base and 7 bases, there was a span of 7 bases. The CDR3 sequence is CASSLVPYEAFF. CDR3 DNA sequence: TGTGCCAGCAGCTTAGTACCCTATGAAGCTTTCTTT.

DNA of the CDR3: TGTGCCAGCAGCTCCCCCGGAGGCTCCTACGAGCAGTACTTC. Translated, it gives CASSSPGGSYEQYF. This chain connects TRBV7-2 to TRBJ2-7; D possibly corresponds to TRBD2 (5 bases). CDR1 and CDR2 (germline): SGHTA, FQGNSA. The CDR3 consists of 14 residues. V lost 4 bases to trimming and J lost 0 bases, with 10 bases between them.

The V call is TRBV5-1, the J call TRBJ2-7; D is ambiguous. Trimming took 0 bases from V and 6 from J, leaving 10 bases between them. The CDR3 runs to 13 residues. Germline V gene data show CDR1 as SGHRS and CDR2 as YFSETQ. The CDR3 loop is CASSLAPFGEQYF. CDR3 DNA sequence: TGCGCCAGCAGCTTGGCTCCGTTTGGCGAGCAGTACTTC.

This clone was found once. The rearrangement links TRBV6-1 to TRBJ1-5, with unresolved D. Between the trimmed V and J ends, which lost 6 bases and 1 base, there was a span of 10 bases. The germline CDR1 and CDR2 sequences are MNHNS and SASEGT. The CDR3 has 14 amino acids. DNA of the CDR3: TGTGCCAGCAGCCGCGGGTGGAGCAATCAGCCCCAGCATTTT. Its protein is CASSRGWSNQPQHF.

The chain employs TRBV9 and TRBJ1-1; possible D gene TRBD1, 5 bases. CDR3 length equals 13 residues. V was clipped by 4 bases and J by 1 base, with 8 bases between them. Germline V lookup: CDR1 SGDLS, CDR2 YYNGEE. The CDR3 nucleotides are TGTGCCAGCAGCAAGGACACGAACACTGAAGCTTTCTTT. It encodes CASSKDTNTEAFF.

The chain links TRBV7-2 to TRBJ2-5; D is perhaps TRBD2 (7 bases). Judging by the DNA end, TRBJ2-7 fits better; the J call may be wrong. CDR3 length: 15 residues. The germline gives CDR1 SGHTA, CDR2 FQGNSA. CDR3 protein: CASSPRKGGPYEQYF. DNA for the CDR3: TGTGCCAGCAGCCCACGAAAGGGGGGGCCCTACGAGCAGTACTTC.